Each of the 22 T cell receptor beta chains below was sequenced from the same sample in a study of cytomegalovirus exposure and HLA in healthy donors. PCR amplification relied on 60 Vbeta primers (plus 13 Jbeta primers). Clones were read by immunoSEQ multiplex PCR, and TCRdb kept only the in-frame ones, dropping some. The table shows approximately 150,000 clones, with 60% to 80% occurring only once. The sample consisted of PBMCs. The receptors stem from a man aged 35 to 55 in good health and CMV-seronegative.

J is TRBJ2-7 and V is TRBV6-5; 7 nucleotides agree with TRBD1. The CDR3 extends over 12 amino acids. Germline V gene lookup returns CDR1 MNHEY and CDR2 SVGAGI. V dropped 6 bases and J dropped 5; count of bases not matched to a gene: 4. The CDR3 protein is CASRTGDHEQYF. Written as DNA, the CDR3 is TGTGCCAGCAGAACAGGGGACCACGAGCAGTACTTC.

The chain has TRBV5-1 and TRBJ1-3; weak D call: TRBD1 (5 bases). This CDR3 contains 15 residues. Germline CDR1 reads SGHRS; CDR2 reads YFSETQ. With 0 bases removed from V and 3 bases from J, the gap between germline ends came to 10 bases. The DNA for the CDR3 is TGCGCCAGCAGCTTGGCAACCGACAGTGGAAACACCATATATTTT. As protein: CASSLATDSGNTIYF.

The table lists this clone with a few counts. The J gene is TRBJ2-7, the V gene TRBV5-1; TRBD1 is a possible D gene (7 bases). CDR1 and CDR2 (germline): SGHRS, YFSETQ. This CDR3 is 17 amino acids long. Trimming left V 0 bases short and J 1 base short, with 17 bases between. CDR3: CASSLASGGTVSYEQYF. CDR3 coding DNA: TGCGCCAGCAGCTTGGCATCGGGCGGGACAGTATCCTACGAGCAGTACTTC.

In its sample, this clone was seen a few times. V gene TRBV23-1 combines with J gene TRBJ1-5; perhaps TRBD1 as D (6 bases). TRBV23-1 is labeled an ORF, and its function is uncertain. This CDR3 is built from 20 residues. V was pared by 5 bases and J by 0 bases, with 26 bases between. CDR3 amino acids: CASSGGGDPPSPYSNQPQHF. The CDR3 DNA reads as TGCGCCAGCAGTGGAGGGGGGGACCCACCTAGTCCGTATAGCAATCAGCCCCAGCATTTT.

The V call is TRBV4-3, the J call TRBJ1-1; D might be TRBD1 (5 bases). The V end was cut by 2 bases, the J end by 5 bases, with 12 bases between. This CDR3 contains 14 residues. CDR1 LGHNA and CDR2 YSLEER come from the germline V gene. The CDR3 spells CASSQRGGVTEAFF. The CDR3 DNA reads as TGCGCCAGCAGCCAAAGGGGAGGGGTGACTGAAGCTTTCTTT.

The genes are TRBV19 and TRBJ2-5; 9 bases are shared with TRBD2. Germline V gene lookup returns CDR1 LNHDA and CDR2 SQIVND (reference sequence). There are 16 residues in the CDR3. V gave up 3 bases and J gave up 1 base; unmatched junction bases: 6. CDR3 sequence: CASSISGGTTQETQYF. The CDR3 DNA sequence: TGTGCCAGTAGTATCAGCGGGGGGACTACCCAAGAGACCCAGTACTTC. Drawing the rest from reference TRBV19 and TRBJ2-5, the complete variable domain is DGGITQSPKYLFRKEGQNVTLSCEQNLNHDAMYWYRQDPGQGLRLIYYSQIVNDFQKGDIAEGYSVSREKKESFPLTVTSAQKNPTAFYLCASSISGGTTQETQYFGPGTRLLVL.

V is TRBV4-3 and J is TRBJ1-4, with unresolved D. The V and J ends lost 7 bases and 5 bases respectively, with 17 bases between them. The CDR3 is 15 amino acids. Germline V lookup: CDR1 LGHNA, CDR2 YSLEER. The CDR3 coding sequence is TGCGCCAGCACGCCACGGGCAGGACTGAATGAAAAACTGTTTTTT. Its protein product is CASTPRAGLNEKLFF.

The chain joins TRBV5-6 to TRBJ1-5, with 9 bases aligning to TRBD1. Germline trimming cut 4 bases from V and 4 bases from J; bases unmatched to any gene: 6. The CDR3 contains 15 residues. The germline gives CDR1 SGHDT, CDR2 YYEEEE. DNA of the CDR3: TGTGCCAGCAGCCCTGGGACAGGGCATAATCAGCCCCAGCATTTT. The encoded protein is CASSPGTGHNQPQHF.

The rearrangement links TRBV5-1 to TRBJ2-5; maybe TRBD1 (5 bases). The J call may be incorrect, as the DNA end agrees better with TRBJ2-7. This CDR3 contains 13 residues. CDR1 SGHRS and CDR2 YFSETQ come from the germline V gene. The CDR3 region has the DNA TGCGCCAGCAGCTTGGACAGGTCCTACGAGCAGTACTTC. It specifies CASSLDRSYEQYF.

The chain employs TRBV28 and TRBJ1-1; TRBD1 matches 11 bases. CDR3 size: 20 residues. Germline-derived CDR1 and CDR2 are MDHEN and SYDVKM. The V gene end was trimmed by 5 bases and the J gene end by 5 bases; junction bases not matched to a gene: 22. The CDR3 protein is CASSPGRWAGQGAPGTEAFF. The DNA for the CDR3 is TGTGCCAGCAGTCCCGGACGATGGGCCGGACAGGGGGCCCCGGGAACTGAAGCTTTCTTT.

This clone was seen once. This rearrangement joins TRBV28 to TRBJ1-1; no reliable D call. CDR3 size: 12 residues. Trimming left V 5 bases short and J 1 base short, with 5 bases between. Germline V gene data show CDR1 as MDHEN and CDR2 as SYDVKM. In DNA, the CDR3 is TGTGCCAGCAGTCCCCGGAACACTGAAGCTTTCTTT. This sequence encodes CASSPRNTEAFF.

The chain uses TRBV28 and TRBJ1-4, with 9 bases aligning to TRBD1. Germline CDR1 MDHEN, CDR2 SYDVKM. This CDR3 region has 14 residues. The V gene end was trimmed by 5 bases and the J gene end by 6 bases; junction bases not matched to a gene: 4. The CDR3 nucleotides are TGTGCCAGCAGTGGTACAGGGGGCCATGAAAAACTGTTTTTT. As protein: CASSGTGGHEKLFF. Drawing the rest from reference TRBV28 and TRBJ1-4, the complete variable domain is DVKVTQSSRYLVKRTGEKVFLECVQDMDHENMFWYRQDPGLGLRLIYFSYDVKMKEKGDIPEGYSVSREKKERFSLILESASTNQTSMYLCASSGTGGHEKLFFGSGTQLSVL.

The rearrangement uses TRBV6-5 and TRBJ2-2, with a tentative D call TRBD1 (5 bases). V was cut by 4 bases and J by 1 base, with 13 bases left in between. CDR1 MNHEY and CDR2 SVGAGI come from the germline V gene. The CDR3 spans 16 residues. CDR3 nucleotides: TGTGCCAGCAGTTCGCAGGGTATCGGGAACACCGGGGAGCTGTTTTTT. Its translation: CASSSQGIGNTGELFF.

V is TRBV5-4 and J is TRBJ2-7, with D perhaps TRBD1 (5 bases). The CDR3 totals 14 residues. From germline, CDR1 is SGHNT and CDR2 YYREEE (reference sequence). V lost 2 bases to trimming and J lost 6 bases, with 15 bases between them. CDR3 nucleotides: TGTGCCAGCAGCTTCGATGTGGGGCAGCTCGAGCAGTACTTC. Residues: CASSFDVGQLEQYF.

This chain uses TRBV9 with TRBJ2-1; 12 bases match TRBD2. V gave up 3 bases and J gave up 8 bases; unmatched junction bases: 9. Germline loops: CDR1 SGDLS, CDR2 YYNGEE. The CDR3 has 16 amino acids. The CDR3 DNA reads TGTGCCAGCAGCGCATGGAGGGCTAGCGGGGGGGATGAGCAGTTCTTC. Translated: CASSAWRASGGDEQFF.

A single count supports this clone. V and J are TRBV2 and TRBJ2-5, with 7 bases that match TRBD1. V gave up 3 bases and J gave up 3 bases; unmatched junction bases: 4. The germline CDR1 and CDR2 sequences are SNHLY and FYNNEI. CDR3 length equals 14 residues. This CDR3 reads CASSDRGTEETQYF. The CDR3 coding sequence is TGTGCCAGCAGTGACAGGGGGACCGAAGAGACCCAGTACTTC. Full variable domain (missing parts from reference TRBV2 and TRBJ2-5): EPEVTQTPSHQVTQMGQEVILRCVPISNHLYFYWYRQILGQKVEFLVSFYNNEISEKSEIFDDQFSVERPDGSNFTLKIRSTKLEDSAMYFCASSDRGTEETQYFGPGTRLLVL.

In this sample, this clone turned up once. J is TRBJ1-4 and V is TRBV7-9; the match to TRBD1 covers 9 bases. Losses at the gene ends were 3 bases for V and 8 bases for J; bases not matched to a gene: 7. The germline gives CDR1 SEHNR, CDR2 FQNEAQ (reference sequence). This CDR3 is built from 15 residues. CDR3 region: CASSFTGTGREKLFF. In DNA form, the CDR3 reads TGTGCCAGCAGCTTCACCGGGACAGGGCGCGAAAAACTGTTTTTT.

The chain couples TRBV5-6 to TRBJ1-3, with unresolved D. Trimming cost V 6 bases and J 0 bases, with 13 bases left between them. Germline CDR1 is SGHDT and CDR2 is YYEEEE. The CDR3 runs 15 residues. CDR3 nucleotide sequence: TGTGCCAGCACGACACTCATGGACTCTGGAAACACCATATATTTT. This sequence encodes CASTTLMDSGNTIYF. Supplemented by reference TRBV5-6 and TRBJ1-3, the full variable domain reads DAGVTQSPTHLIKTRGQQVTLRCSPKSGHDTVSWYQQALGQGPQFIFQYYEEEERQRGNFPDRFSGHQFPNYSSELNVNALLLGDSALYLCASTTLMDSGNTIYFGEGSWLTVV.

The chain employs TRBV18 and TRBJ2-3; 7 positions match TRBD1. The trim removed 0 bases at V and 6 bases at J, leaving 6 bases unmatched. The V gene's germline CDR1 is KGHSH and CDR2 LQKENI. CDR3 size: 15 residues. This CDR3 is CASSPPSRGRDTQYF. The CDR3 region has the DNA TGTGCCAGCTCACCACCGTCAAGGGGGCGTGATACGCAGTATTTT. Supplemented by reference TRBV18 and TRBJ2-3, the full variable domain reads NAGVMQNPRHLVRRRGQEARLRCSPMKGHSHVYWYRQLPEEGLKFMVYLQKENIIDESGMPKERFSAEFPKEGPSILRIQQVVRGDSAAYFCASSPPSRGRDTQYFGPGTRLTVL.

Only one count was recorded for this clone. The chain carries TRBV6-5 and TRBJ1-2; 8 positions match TRBD1. V trimming: 6 bases; J trimming: 6 bases; junction bases outside the gene matches: 9. There are 14 residues in the CDR3. Germline assignment: CDR1 MNHEY and CDR2 SVGAGI. For the CDR3, the DNA is TGTGCCAGCAGATCGGGACAGGTCGTCCATGGCTACACCTTC. It encodes CASRSGQVVHGYTF.

This clone was seen more than once but under ten times. V and J are TRBV6-1 and TRBJ1-1; 8 positions match TRBD1. The CDR3 sequence is 14 residues long. The junction had 9 bases not matched to a gene; V was cut back by 11 bases and J by 1 base. Per the germline V gene, CDR1 is MNHNS and CDR2 is SASEGT. In nucleotides, the CDR3 is TGTGCCGGTATCTCCGGGACAGGGAACACTGAAGCTTTCTTT. It encodes CAGISGTGNTEAFF.

This clone was seen more than once but under ten times. The J gene is TRBJ1-1, the V gene TRBV6-5; 9 bases align to TRBD1. Trimming cost V 2 bases and J 4 bases; bases outside gene matches: 5. The CDR3 is 15 amino acids. Germline CDR1 reads MNHEY; CDR2 reads SVGAGI. The CDR3 sequence: CASSYEQGAVTEAFF. The DNA for the CDR3 is TGTGCCAGCAGTTACGAACAGGGGGCTGTCACTGAAGCTTTCTTT.